This T cell receptor (beta chain) derives from a study of cytomegalovirus exposure and HLA in healthy donors. Study overall: Genotyping of 300 to 450 donors showed that over 80% belonged to the Caucasian-associated ancestry cluster. Study-level points and caveats: Fewer N-insertions than the roughly 700-donor mean were reportedly shown by an Asian-associated ancestry cluster in a later analysis. One variant, a missense change in DCLRE1C, was linked in a later analysis to TCR beta V- and J-gene trimming.

A multiplex PCR was run with 60 Vbeta primers and 13 Jbeta primers. This table comes from immunoSEQ multiplex PCR, and its TCRdb copy is limited to in-frame clones, with some not included. The data contain 100,000 to 150,000 clones, about four fifths of them singletons. The CDR3 runs 19 residues. From germline, CDR1 is SGHTA and CDR2 FQGNSA. Deletions cut 0 bases from V and 6 bases from J, with 24 bases between. This clone has just one count. Antigen unknown. The chain couples TRBV7-2 to TRBJ2-1, with D possibly matching TRBD2 (7 bases). Sequencing input: PBMCs. The TCR comes from a middle-aged woman in good health and CMV-seronegative. The CDR3 sequence is CASSLAWGRRLAGANEQFF. DNA for the CDR3: TGTGCCAGCAGCTTAGCCTGGGGTCGGCGACTGGCGGGGGCCAATGAGCAGTTCTTC.